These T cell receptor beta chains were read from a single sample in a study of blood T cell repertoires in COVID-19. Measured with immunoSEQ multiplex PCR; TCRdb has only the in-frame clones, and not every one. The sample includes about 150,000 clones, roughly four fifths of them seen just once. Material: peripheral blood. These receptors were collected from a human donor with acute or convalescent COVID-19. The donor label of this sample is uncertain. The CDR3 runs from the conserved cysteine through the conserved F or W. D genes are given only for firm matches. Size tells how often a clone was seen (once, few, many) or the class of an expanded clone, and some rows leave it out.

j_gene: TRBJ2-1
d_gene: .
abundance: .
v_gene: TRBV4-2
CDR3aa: CASSQDYYYRQGDNEQFF
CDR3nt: TGTGCCAGCAGCCAAGATTACTACTATCGGCAGGGTGACAATGAGCAGTTCTTC

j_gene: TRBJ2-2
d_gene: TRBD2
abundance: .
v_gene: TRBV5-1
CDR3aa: CASSRLAGGTGELFF
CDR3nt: TGCGCCAGCAGCCGTCTAGCGGGGGGGACCGGGGAGCTGTTTTTT

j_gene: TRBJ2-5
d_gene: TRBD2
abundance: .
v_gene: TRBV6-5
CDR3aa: CASIRGGIEKTQYF
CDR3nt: TGTGCCAGCATCCGCGGGGGGATAGAAAAGACCCAGTACTTC

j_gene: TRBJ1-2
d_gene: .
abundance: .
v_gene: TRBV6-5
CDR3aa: CASSYSWREGYTF
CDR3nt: TGTGCCAGCAGTTACTCGTGGAGGGAGGGCTACACCTTC

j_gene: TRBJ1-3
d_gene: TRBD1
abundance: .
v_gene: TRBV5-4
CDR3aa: CASSSGDSWSGNTIYF
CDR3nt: TGTGCCAGCAGCTCCGGGGACAGTTGGTCTGGAAACACCATATATTTT

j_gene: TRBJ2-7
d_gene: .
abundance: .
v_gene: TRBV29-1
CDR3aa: CSVASTGTYEQYF
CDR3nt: TGCAGCGTTGCCTCGACAGGAACCTACGAGCAGTACTTC

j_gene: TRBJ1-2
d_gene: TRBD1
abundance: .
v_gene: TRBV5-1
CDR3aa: CASSSGTGDGYTF
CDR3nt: TGCGCCAGCAGCTCAGGGACAGGGGATGGCTACACCTTC

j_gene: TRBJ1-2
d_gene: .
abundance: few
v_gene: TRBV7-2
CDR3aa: CASSLQGYGYTF
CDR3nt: TGTGCCAGCAGCCTACAGGGCTATGGCTACACCTTC

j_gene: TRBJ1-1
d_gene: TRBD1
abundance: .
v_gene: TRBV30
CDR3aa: CAWSSGQGGGMAEAFF
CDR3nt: TGTGCCTGGAGCAGTGGACAGGGTGGGGGGATGGCTGAAGCTTTCTTT

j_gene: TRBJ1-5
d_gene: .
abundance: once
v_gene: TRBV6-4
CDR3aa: CASSGGRGQPQHF
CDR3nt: TGTGCCAGCAGTGGAGGCAGGGGCCAGCCCCAGCATTTT

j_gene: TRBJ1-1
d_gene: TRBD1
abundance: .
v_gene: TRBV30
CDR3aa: CARGQGSTEAFF
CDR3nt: TGTGCCAGAGGACAGGGAAGTACTGAAGCTTTCTTT

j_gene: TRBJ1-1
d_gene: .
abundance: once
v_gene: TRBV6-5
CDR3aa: CASTLTGVMNTEAFF
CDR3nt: TGTGCCAGCACCCTGACAGGCGTAATGAACACTGAAGCTTTCTTT

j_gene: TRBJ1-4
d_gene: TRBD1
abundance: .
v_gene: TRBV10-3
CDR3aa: CAISSGTEGEKLFF
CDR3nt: TGTGCCATCAGCTCCGGGACAGAGGGTGAAAAACTGTTTTTT

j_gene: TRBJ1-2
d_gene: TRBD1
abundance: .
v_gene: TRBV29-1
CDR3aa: CSALEGGQGTGGYTF
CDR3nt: TGCAGCGCCCTTGAAGGTGGACAGGGTACGGGTGGCTACACCTTC

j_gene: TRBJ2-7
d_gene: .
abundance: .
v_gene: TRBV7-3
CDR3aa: CASSQRTAYEQYF
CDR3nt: TGTGCCAGCAGCCAACGGACTGCGTACGAGCAGTACTTC

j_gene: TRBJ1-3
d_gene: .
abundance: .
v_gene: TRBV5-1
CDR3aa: CASTAQWSSGNTIYF
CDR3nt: TGCGCCAGCACAGCCCAGTGGAGCTCTGGAAACACCATATATTTT

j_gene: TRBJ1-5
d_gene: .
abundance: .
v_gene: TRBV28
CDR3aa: CASSTYRENQPQHF
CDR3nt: TGTGCCAGCAGCACTTACAGAGAGAATCAGCCCCAGCATTTT

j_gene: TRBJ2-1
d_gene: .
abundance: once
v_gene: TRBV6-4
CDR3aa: CASPREISYNEQFF
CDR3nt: TGTGCCAGTCCTCGGGAGATCTCCTACAATGAGCAGTTCTTC

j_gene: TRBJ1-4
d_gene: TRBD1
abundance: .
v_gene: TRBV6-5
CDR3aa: CASSRQGRNEKLFF
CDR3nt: TGTGCCAGCAGCAGACAGGGGAGGAATGAAAAACTGTTTTTT

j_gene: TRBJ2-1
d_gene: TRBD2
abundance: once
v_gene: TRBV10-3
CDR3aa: CAITLNPPGGGYNEQFF
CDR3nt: TGTGCCATCACCCTTAATCCCCCCGGGGGGGGTTACAATGAGCAGTTCTTC

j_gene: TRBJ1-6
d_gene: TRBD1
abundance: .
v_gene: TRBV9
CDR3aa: CASRGQGNHSPLHF
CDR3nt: TGTGCCAGCAGGGGACAGGGGAATCATTCACCCCTCCACTTT

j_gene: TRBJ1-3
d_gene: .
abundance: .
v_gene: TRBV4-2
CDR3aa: CASSQDPAGSFSGNTIYF
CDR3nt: TGTGCCAGCAGCCAAGATCCGGCAGGATCCTTCTCTGGAAACACCATATATTTT

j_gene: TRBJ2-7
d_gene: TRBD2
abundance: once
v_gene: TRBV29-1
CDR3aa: CSVAGLAGYGDEQYF
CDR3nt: TGCAGCGTAGCGGGACTAGCGGGGTACGGGGACGAGCAGTACTTC

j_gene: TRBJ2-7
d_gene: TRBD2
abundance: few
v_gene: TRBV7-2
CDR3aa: CASSLAPLGGGGRLREQYF
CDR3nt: TGTGCCAGCAGCTTAGCCCCCCTAGGTGGCGGGGGGCGTCTGCGGGAGCAGTACTTC

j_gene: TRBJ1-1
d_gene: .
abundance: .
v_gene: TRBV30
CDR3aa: CAWTRAGSGEAFF
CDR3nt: TGTGCCTGGACCCGTGCAGGCAGCGGTGAAGCTTTCTTT

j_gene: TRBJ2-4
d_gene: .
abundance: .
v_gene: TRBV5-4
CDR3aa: CASSVEVAKNIQYF
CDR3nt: TGTGCCAGCAGCGTCGAGGTAGCCAAAAACATTCAGTACTTC

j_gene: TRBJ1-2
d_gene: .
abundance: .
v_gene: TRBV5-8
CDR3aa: CASSFVGGTGYTF
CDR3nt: TGTGCCAGCAGTTTCGTCGGGGGGACTGGCTACACCTTC

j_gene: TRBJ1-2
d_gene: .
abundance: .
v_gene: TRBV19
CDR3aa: CASSTRQLDGYTF
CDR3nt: TGTGCCAGTAGTACCAGACAGTTGGATGGCTACACCTTC

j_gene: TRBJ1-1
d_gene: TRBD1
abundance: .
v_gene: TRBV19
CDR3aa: CASTKRGTGRLGLTEAFF
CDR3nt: TGTGCCAGTACCAAACGGGGGACAGGGCGCTTGGGGTTAACTGAAGCTTTCTTT

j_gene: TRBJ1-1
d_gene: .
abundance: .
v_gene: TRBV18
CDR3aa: CASSTETGNTEAFF
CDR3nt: TGTGCCAGCTCTACGGAGACAGGGAACACTGAAGCTTTCTTT

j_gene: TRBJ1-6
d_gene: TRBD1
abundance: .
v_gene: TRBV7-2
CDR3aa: CASSRDRDSPLHF
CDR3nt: TGTGCCAGCAGCCGGGACAGGGACTCACCCCTCCACTTT

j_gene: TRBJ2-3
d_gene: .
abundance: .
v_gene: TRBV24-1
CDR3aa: CATSDGAIDTQYF
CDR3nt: TGTGCCACCAGTGATGGGGCTATCGATACGCAGTATTTT

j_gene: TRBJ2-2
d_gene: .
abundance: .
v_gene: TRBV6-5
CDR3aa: CASSLRGNTGELFF
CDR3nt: TGTGCCAGCAGCCTCCGGGGAAACACCGGGGAGCTGTTTTTT

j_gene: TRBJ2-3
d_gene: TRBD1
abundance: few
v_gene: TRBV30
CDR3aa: CAWSEGTGGLDTQYF
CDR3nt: TGTGCCTGGAGCGAGGGGACAGGGGGATTGGATACGCAGTATTTT

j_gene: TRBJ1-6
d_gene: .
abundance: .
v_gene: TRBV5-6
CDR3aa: CASSLSYRDSYNSPLHF
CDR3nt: TGTGCCAGCAGCTTGTCCTACAGGGACTCCTATAATTCACCCCTCCACTTT

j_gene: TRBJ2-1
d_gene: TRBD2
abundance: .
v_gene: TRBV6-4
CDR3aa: CASPRKTSEYNEQFF
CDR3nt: TGTGCCAGCCCCAGAAAGACTAGCGAATACAATGAGCAGTTCTTC

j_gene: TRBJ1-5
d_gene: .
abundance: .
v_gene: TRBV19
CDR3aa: CASSLTTGPRGPQHF
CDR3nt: TGTGCCAGTAGTCTTACGACAGGCCCCCGGGGGCCCCAGCATTTT

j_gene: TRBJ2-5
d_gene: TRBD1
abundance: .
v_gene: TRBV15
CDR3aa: CATSPRTGVLGETQYF
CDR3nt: TGTGCCACCAGCCCTAGGACAGGGGTTTTAGGAGAGACCCAGTACTTC

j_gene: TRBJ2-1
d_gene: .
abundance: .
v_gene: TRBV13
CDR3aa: CASSPRGTLSSYNEQFF
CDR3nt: TGTGCCAGCAGCCCCAGGGGGACTCTGAGCTCCTACAATGAGCAGTTCTTC

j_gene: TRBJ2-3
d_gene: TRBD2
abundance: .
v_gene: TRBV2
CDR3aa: CASRISGGSTDTQYF
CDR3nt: TGTGCCAGCAGAATAAGCGGGGGAAGCACAGATACGCAGTATTTT

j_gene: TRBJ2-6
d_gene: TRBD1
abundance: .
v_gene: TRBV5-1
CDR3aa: CASANWTGTSSGANVLTF
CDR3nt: TGCGCCAGCGCTAACTGGACAGGGACAAGCTCTGGGGCCAACGTCCTGACTTTC

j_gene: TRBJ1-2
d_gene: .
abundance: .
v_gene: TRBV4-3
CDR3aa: CASSQGQGIPYGYTF
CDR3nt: TGCGCCAGCAGCCAAGGCCAGGGGATCCCCTATGGCTACACCTTC

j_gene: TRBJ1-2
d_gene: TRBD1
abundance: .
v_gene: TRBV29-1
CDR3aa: CSVDRGLGYTF
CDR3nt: TGCAGCGTTGACAGGGGGCTTGGCTACACCTTC